This T cell receptor beta chain was profiled in a study of blood T cell repertoires in COVID-19. Study details: COVID-19 samples, acute and convalescent, were from the United States, Italy and Spain. PBMCs, B-cell-depleted T cells, or T cells were the source of the cDNA or gDNA that made up the material.

Original methodology: Reference gene primer amplification gave nucleated cell count estimates. Profiled with immunoSEQ multiplex PCR; TCRdb holds only in-frame clones, not every one. That table furnishes V, J and clone size, whereas the DNA furnished D and trimming. The sample has around 200,000 clones, more than 75% seen once; the top ten hold roughly 2.6%. Sequencing was done on a sample of peripheral blood. The TCR comes from a man aged 40-49 years with active or convalescent COVID-19.

CDR3 sequence (DNA): TGCGCCAGCAGCTTGAAACAGGGCCATAATGAAAAACTGTTTTTT. As protein: CASSLKQGHNEKLFF. The V gene is TRBV5-1, the J gene TRBJ1-4, with D perhaps matching TRBD1 (6 bases). CDR1 is SGHRS and CDR2 is YFSETQ in the germline V gene. The CDR3 sequence is 15 residues long. V shed 1 base and J shed 4 bases, with 11 bases lying between them.